This TCR beta chain was captured in a study of T cell repertoires in cytomegalovirus infection. The overall study: Matching HLA type, along with CMV infection, was indicated by public TCR beta signatures. Study results and limitations: HLA-C-restricted, CMV-specific TCR beta clonotypes were dominant ex vivo.

As to this clonotype: Its target is not known.

Germline-derived CDR1 and CDR2 are SGHVS and FQNEAQ. The V gene end was trimmed by 0 bases and the J gene end by 3 bases; junction bases not matched to a gene: 4. This CDR3 has 16 residues. Via MiXCR, TCRdb re-called the reads, giving one row per CDR3 protein. Among around 260,000 distinct CDR3 sequences, around 25% were seen once, and the ten largest hold 14%. Sequences were obtained from PBMCs. The clonotype was recovered from a human donor in good health (CMV status not recorded). Some clones in this sample may be carry-over from other donors' samples. The chain employs TRBV7-8 and TRBJ2-2; TRBD2 matches 7 bases. The CDR3, as DNA: TGTGCCAGCAGCTTAGCGTATCTAGCGGACACCGGGGAGCTGTTTTTT. This encodes CASSLAYLADTGELFF.